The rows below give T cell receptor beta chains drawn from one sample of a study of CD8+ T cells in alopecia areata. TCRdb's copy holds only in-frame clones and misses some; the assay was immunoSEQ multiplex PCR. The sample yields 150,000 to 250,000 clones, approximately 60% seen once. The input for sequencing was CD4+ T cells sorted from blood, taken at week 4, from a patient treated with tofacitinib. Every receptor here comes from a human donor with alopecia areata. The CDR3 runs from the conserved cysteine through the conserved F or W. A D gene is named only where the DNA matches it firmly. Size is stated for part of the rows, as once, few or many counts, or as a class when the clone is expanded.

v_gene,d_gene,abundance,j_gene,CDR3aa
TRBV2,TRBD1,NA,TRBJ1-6,CASSGQGDGSPLHF
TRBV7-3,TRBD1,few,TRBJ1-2,CASSPGDRPYGYTF
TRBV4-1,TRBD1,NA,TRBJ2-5,CASSQERGQLETQYF
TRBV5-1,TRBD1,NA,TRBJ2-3,CASRSGTGGDTQYF
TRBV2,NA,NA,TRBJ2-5,CASRGRVEETQYF
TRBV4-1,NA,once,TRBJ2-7,CASSQGSRSSYEQYF
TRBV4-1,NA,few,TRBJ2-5,CASSPMGLKGGTQYF
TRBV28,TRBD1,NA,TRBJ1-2,CASSPGQGLSYGYTF
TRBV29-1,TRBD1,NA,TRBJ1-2,CSVEVTGGSRGYTF
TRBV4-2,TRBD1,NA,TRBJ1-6,CASSLQGEWGYNSPLHF
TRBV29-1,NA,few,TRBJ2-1,CSVLTYEVNEQFF
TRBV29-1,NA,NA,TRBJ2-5,CSVSVGGGETQYF
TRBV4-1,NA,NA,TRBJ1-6,CASSHPESGRRDVNSPLHF
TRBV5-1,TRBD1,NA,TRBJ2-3,CASRTGGLTDTQYF
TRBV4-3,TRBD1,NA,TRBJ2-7,CASSQGHRDRVSYEQYF
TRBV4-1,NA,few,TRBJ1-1,CASSVSGAGNTEAFF
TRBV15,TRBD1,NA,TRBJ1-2,CATRDGTAYGYTF
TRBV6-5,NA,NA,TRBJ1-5,CASSPQRNQPQHF
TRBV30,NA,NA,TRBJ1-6,CAYKENSPLHF
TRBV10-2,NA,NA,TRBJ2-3,CASSEHRVRSTDTQYF
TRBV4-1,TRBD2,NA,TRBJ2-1,CASSQRLAGVGDEQFF
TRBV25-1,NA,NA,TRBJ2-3,CASSEAGPDTQYF
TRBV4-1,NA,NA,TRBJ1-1,CASSQDRGGTEAFF
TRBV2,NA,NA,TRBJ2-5,CASSGGVETQYF
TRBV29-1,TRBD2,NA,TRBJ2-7,CSVEKRGVYEQYF
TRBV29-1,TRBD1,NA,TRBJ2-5,CSVGGQGETQYF
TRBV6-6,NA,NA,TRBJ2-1,CASSQHPYNEQFF
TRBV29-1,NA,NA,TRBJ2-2,CSVVGVANTGELFF
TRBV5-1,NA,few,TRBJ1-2,CASSPSENGYTF
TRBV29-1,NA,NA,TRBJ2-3,CSVARDTDTQYF
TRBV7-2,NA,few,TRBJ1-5,CASSRHGQPQHF
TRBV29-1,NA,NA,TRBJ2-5,CSVPTAGLPKETQYF
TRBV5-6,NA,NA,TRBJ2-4,CASAEGGSIQYF
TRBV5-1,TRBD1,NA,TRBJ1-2,CASSKDRDYGYTF
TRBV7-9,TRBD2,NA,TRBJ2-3,CARSGGEGDTQYF
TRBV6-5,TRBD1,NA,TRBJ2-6,CASRDRVGANVLTF
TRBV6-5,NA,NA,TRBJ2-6,CASSYLQQPGANVLTF
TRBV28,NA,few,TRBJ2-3,CASSLLGGGGSTDTQYF
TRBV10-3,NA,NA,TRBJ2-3,CAISTSSPDTQYF
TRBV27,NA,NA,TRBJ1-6,CASSLQRNSPLHF
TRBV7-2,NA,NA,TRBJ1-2,CASSLAGTKDYGYTF
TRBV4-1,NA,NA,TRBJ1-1,CASSQDKRAGNTEAFF
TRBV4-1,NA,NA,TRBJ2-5,CASSPATQETQYF
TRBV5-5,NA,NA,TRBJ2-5,CASSLAGAWGETQYF
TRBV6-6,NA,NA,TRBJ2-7,CASSHPRGSSYEQYF
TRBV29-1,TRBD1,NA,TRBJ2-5,CSVPRGTGSETQYF
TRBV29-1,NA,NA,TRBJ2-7,CSVGTTDEQYF
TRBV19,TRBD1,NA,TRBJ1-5,CASTGGTDNQPQHF
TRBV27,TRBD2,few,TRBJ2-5,CASSPLGTSGGEQETQYF
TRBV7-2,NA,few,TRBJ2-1,CASSLQKIRYEQFF
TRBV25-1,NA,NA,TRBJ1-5,CASSVGPKRNQPQHF